The subject of this entry is one T cell receptor (beta chain). Under the authors' procedure: Amplification of reference gene primers provided the estimated nucleated cell counts. The method was immunoSEQ multiplex PCR; TCRdb's version includes in-frame clones alone and lacks a portion of them. D and trimming were read from the DNA, whereas the V and J calls and clone size are those reported in that table. The sample carries more than 250,000 clones, roughly 86% recorded once. This sample stems from a study of blood T cell repertoires in COVID-19. Study-wide background: Some COVID-19 samples were acute and others convalescent; all came from the United States, Italy and Spain. In each case, the material was cDNA or gDNA derived from T cells, B-cell-depleted T cells, or PBMCs.

Germline lookup yields CDR1 SGHTA and CDR2 FQGTGA. The CDR3 is 15 amino acids. V was clipped by 8 bases and J by 6 bases; unmatched bases: 12. Sequenced: peripheral blood. This clonotype was sampled from a human donor in a cohort sampled during active COVID-19. The gene calls are TRBV7-3 and TRBJ2-1, with 8 bases identical to TRBD2. This chain's CDR3 is CASAKGLAGSNEQFF. The CDR3 DNA sequence: TGTGCCAGCGCCAAGGGCCTAGCGGGTTCCAATGAGCAGTTCTTC.